This record concerns one TCR beta chain sequence. Antigen unknown. The sample comes from a study of blood T cells in healthy people across ages. A second PCR, run for 7 to 11 cycles, used a sample-barcoded 5' primer plus a J-beta primer mix. TCRdb reprocessed the 5' RACE reads with MiXCR, giving one entry per CDR3 protein. There are 1.2 million to 1.5 million distinct CDR3 sequences in the sample; around 59% occur only once, and more than 6% lies in the top ten. Whole-study findings and limits: Donors of long life had a larger count of naive CD4+ cells and greater diversity than aged donors.

V was shortened by 2 bases and J by 4 bases, with 8 bases between the two germline ends. Germline CDR1 and CDR2: MNHEY and SVGAGI. The CDR3 runs to 13 residues. Sequenced input: blood. The chain recombines TRBV6-5 with TRBJ1-2; D is possibly TRBD1 (5 bases). The clonotype comes from a man between 18 and 35 years old in good health. CDR3 DNA: TGTGCCAGCAGTTACGCGGACACCTATGGCTACACCTTC. The encoded protein is CASSYADTYGYTF.